This T cell receptor (beta chain) was captured by sequencing in a study of post-analysis software for immune sequencing data. Notes on the study in general: Clustering by F measure revealed strong co-clustering among samples prepared together in one batch. Patients had higher frequencies than controls of five or six TRBV segments, including TRBV5-6, TRBV5-1 and TRBV20-1.

The TCR beta cDNA libraries carried unique molecular identifiers. TCRdb re-analysed the PCR reads in MiXCR, keeping a single row per CDR3 protein. The table shows hundreds of thousands of distinct CDR3 sequences, with about 60% occurring only once. In its sample, this clonotype was seen a few times. Its antigen is currently unknown. Trimming removed 0 bases at V and 1 base at J, with 6 bases between. This CDR3 comprises 14 residues. The germline V gene has CDR1 MNHEY and CDR2 SVGAGI. V usage is TRBV6-5 and J usage is TRBJ1-1; D unresolved. Sequencing was performed on blood. The sequence derives from a girl aged 2-10 years with multiple sclerosis. The CDR3 loop is CASSYSTGNTEAFF. The CDR3 nucleotides are TGTGCCAGCAGTTACTCGACCGGGAACACTGAAGCTTTCTTT.